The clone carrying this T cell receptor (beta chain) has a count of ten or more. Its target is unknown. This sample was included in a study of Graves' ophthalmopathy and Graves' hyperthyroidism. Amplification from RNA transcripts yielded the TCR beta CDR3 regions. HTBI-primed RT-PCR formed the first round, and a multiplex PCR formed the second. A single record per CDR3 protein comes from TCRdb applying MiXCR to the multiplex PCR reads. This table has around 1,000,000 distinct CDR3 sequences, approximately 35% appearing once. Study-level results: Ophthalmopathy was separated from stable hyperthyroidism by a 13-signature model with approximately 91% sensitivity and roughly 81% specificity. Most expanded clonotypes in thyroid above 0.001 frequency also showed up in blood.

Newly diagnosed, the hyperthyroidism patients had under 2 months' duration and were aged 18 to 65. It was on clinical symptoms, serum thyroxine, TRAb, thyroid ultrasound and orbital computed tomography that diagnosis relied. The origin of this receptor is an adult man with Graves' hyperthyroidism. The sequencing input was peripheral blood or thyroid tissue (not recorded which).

CDR3 sequence: CASRLGTANYEQYF. CDR3 coding DNA: TGCGCCAGCAGGTTAGGGACAGCCAACTACGAGCAGTACTTC. The chain carries TRBV5-1 and TRBJ2-7; TRBD1 matches at 7 bases. Germline CDR1 and CDR2: SGHRS and YFSETQ. Trimming at V came to 5 bases and at J to 3 bases, leaving 8 bases not matched to a gene. CDR3 length: 14 residues.